These 11 T cell receptor beta chains came from one sample sequenced in a study of T cells in Graves' hyperthyroidism and ophthalmopathy. TCR beta CDR3 regions were amplified from RNA transcripts. A set of HTBI primers served as the primers for a first-round RT-PCR of the TCR CDR3. Each CDR3 protein is one row after TCRdb ran MiXCR on the multiplex PCR reads. The repertoire holds 500,000 to 600,000 distinct CDR3 sequences, with over 35% as singletons. The sequenced sample consisted of peripheral blood or thyroid tissue (not recorded which). Receptor source: an adult woman with Graves' disease, either hyperthyroidism or ophthalmopathy (not recorded which).

The chain combines TRBV14 with TRBJ2-5, with D possibly matching TRBD2 (5 bases). V was cut by 0 bases and J by 5 bases, with 16 bases left in between. The CDR3 has 16 amino acids. CDR1 and CDR2 (germline): SGHDN, FVKESK. For the CDR3, the DNA is TGTGCCAGCAGCCAAGACAGAGTGTTCGGGATGGAGACCCAGTACTTC. This encodes CASSQDRVFGMETQYF.

Here the CDR3 DNA reads TGTGCCAGCAGCCCCCACAGGCTCCAGGGGCAGCCCCAGCATTTT. Its protein is CASSPHRLQGQPQHF. The V and J genes are TRBV7-8 and TRBJ1-5, with D maybe TRBD1 (6 bases). The V gene lost 5 bases and the J gene lost 7 bases, with 18 bases spanning the gap. The V gene's germline CDR1 is SGHVS and CDR2 FQNEAQ. This CDR3 comprises 15 residues.

The V gene is TRBV20-1, the J gene TRBJ2-5, with D possibly being TRBD2 (5 bases). The J call may be faulty, since TRBJ2-1 better matches the DNA end. The CDR3 has 12 residues. Germline V gene sequence: CDR1 DFQATT, CDR2 SNEGSKA (reference sequence). CDR3 loop: CSARSGSLTQFF. CDR3 DNA: TGCAGTGCTAGAAGCGGCTCCTTGACTCAGTTCTTC.

The rearrangement joins TRBV15 to TRBJ1-2; D remains unclear. Germline CDR1 and CDR2: LNHNV and YYDKDF (reference sequence). V was clipped by 7 bases and J by 2 bases, with 11 bases between them. The CDR3 loop spans 13 amino acids. The CDR3 nucleotides are TGTGCCACCACCAGGTCGGACAACTATGGCTACACCTTC. It is translated as CATTRSDNYGYTF. The whole variable domain, remainder taken from reference TRBV15 and TRBJ1-2, is DAMVIQNPRYQVTQFGKPVTLSCSQTLNHNVMYWYQQKSSQAPKLLFHYYDKDFNNEADTPDNFQSRRPNTSFCFLDIRSPGLGDTAMYLCATTRSDNYGYTFGSGTRLTVV.

This chain uses TRBV7-8 with TRBJ2-2; unclear D gene. This CDR3 spans 14 amino acids. V lost 1 base, J lost 3 bases, and 6 bases lay in between. CDR1 is SGHVS and CDR2 is FQNEAQ in the germline V gene. The CDR3 region has the DNA TGTGCCAGCAGCTTAGATTCAGACACCGGGGAGCTGTTTTTT. Protein product: CASSLDSDTGELFF.

The J gene is TRBJ2-7, the V gene TRBV7-8; a weak D match, TRBD1 (5 bases). The CDR3 totals 16 residues. The germline V gene encodes CDR1 SGHVS and CDR2 FQNEAQ. Between the trimmed V and J ends, which lost 3 bases and 3 bases, there was a span of 18 bases. CDR3: CASSLYRQNLFYEQYF. The CDR3 DNA is TGTGCCAGCAGCTTGTACAGACAGAACCTCTTCTACGAGCAGTACTTC.

V and J are TRBV29-1 and TRBJ2-7; perhaps TRBD1 as D (6 bases). V lost 2 bases to trimming and J lost 5 bases, with 13 bases between them. This CDR3 comprises 13 residues. In germline, CDR1 is SQVTM, CDR2 ANQGSEA. CDR3 residues: CSVETTGRHEQYF. The CDR3 DNA reads as TGCAGCGTTGAAACAACAGGGCGCCACGAGCAGTACTTC.

The chain's CDR3 is CASSEGWDRGWGTEAFF. In DNA form, the CDR3 reads TGTGCCAGCAGTGAAGGTTGGGACAGGGGTTGGGGCACTGAAGCTTTCTTT. The chain uses TRBV6-6 and TRBJ1-1; 10 nucleotides agree with TRBD1. CDR3 length: 17 residues. Germline CDR1 and CDR2: MNHNY and SVGAGI (reference sequence). Trimming removed 5 bases from V and 4 bases from J; junction bases left unmatched: 13.

The table lists this clonotype with many counts. V usage is TRBV6-5 and J usage is TRBJ2-7; D not resolved. Deletions cut 2 bases from V and 4 bases from J, with 6 bases between. CDR1 and CDR2 (germline): MNHEY, SVGAGI. The CDR3 runs to 12 residues. The CDR3 spells CASSYGPYEQYF. CDR3 nucleotide sequence: TGTGCCAGCAGTTACGGCCCTTACGAGCAGTACTTC.

This clonotype was seen at least ten times. V and J are TRBV20-1 and TRBJ1-1; a weak D match, TRBD1 (6 bases). The CDR3 length is 13 residues. V was clipped by 5 bases and J by 1 base, with 11 bases between them. Germline CDR1 reads DFQATT; CDR2 reads SNEGSKA (reference sequence). The CDR3 DNA reads as TGCAGTGCTGCGAAGGACAGGAACACTGAAGCTTTCTTT. This translates into CSAAKDRNTEAFF.

This clonotype has a count of ten or more. The chain recombines TRBV10-3 with TRBJ1-1; no clear D gene. V was pared by 5 bases and J by 1 base, with 14 bases between. Germline CDR1 is ENHRY and CDR2 is SYGVKD. The CDR3 totals 15 residues. CDR3 DNA: TGTGCCATCAGTCCAATCGGACGGGAGAACACTGAAGCTTTCTTT. This translates into CAISPIGRENTEAFF.